Sequencing of this TCR beta chain was carried out in a study of T cells after yellow fever vaccination. Whole-study findings and limits: The secondary response showed a weaker magnitude and a faster peak, day 5 versus 15. FACS-sorted repertoires might harbor abundant contaminating clonotypes from the bulk population.

This CDR3 comprises 15 residues. Germline V CDR1 and CDR2: MGHRA, YSYEKL. For this clonotype: Antigen unknown. Relative to the germline gene, one junction end is altered; a read error may explain this.

MiXCR was run by TCRdb on the 5' RACE reads, yielding one entry per CDR3 protein. The sample shows a few hundred thousand distinct CDR3 sequences, about a sixth of them seen only once. This specimen was PBMCs, taken less than 6 days after the first yellow fever vaccination. J is TRBJ1-1 and V is TRBV4-1; the match to TRBD1 covers 8 bases. This clonotype originated in a young man who received the YFV17D yellow fever vaccine. The CDR3 DNA reads TGCGCCAGCAGCGAAGAAGGTGGGACAGGCACTGAAGCTTTCTTT. It encodes CASSEEGGTGTEAFF.